This T cell receptor (beta chain) was observed in a study of Graves' ophthalmopathy and Graves' hyperthyroidism listed by TCRdb under 2018. Notes on the research overall: Peripheral blood was collected before any treatment was given, at the time of initial diagnosis. The study used TCR beta repertoire signatures to distinguish Graves' ophthalmopathy from Graves' hyperthyroidism and to predict progression to ophthalmopathy. In total, 135 blood samples were TCR-sequenced: around 42 ophthalmopathy, 75 hyperthyroidism and around 17 hyperthyroidism-to-ophthalmopathy patients. To explore V-J signatures that separate ophthalmopathy from hyperthyroidism, a discovery set of about 98 patients was enrolled, consisting of approximately 44 with ophthalmopathy and roughly 60 with stable hyperthyroidism. An independent validation cohort was composed of 18 to 20 hyperthyroidism patients and 17 patients who later progressed from hyperthyroidism to ophthalmopathy. In a handful of hyperthyroidism patients, the T-cell repertoire of thyroid tissue was compared with the T-cell repertoire of blood. Once sampling was done, hyperthyroidism patients were given methimazole at a starting dose of 30 mg daily, while ophthalmopathy patients were given high-dose intravenous methylprednisolone. The 100 or so discovery patients were randomly divided into training and test sets at a 7:3 ratio. General study outcomes and caveats: In validation, the model predicted ophthalmopathy progression with more than 70% sensitivity and about 77% specificity; some twelve predicted patients were CT-confirmed with GO in a median of around 6 months. Most expanded thyroid clonotypes with frequency above 0.001 were also detected in blood, suggesting blood repertoires may reflect the thyroid immune response. The 13-signature model separated ophthalmopathy from stable hyperthyroidism with 85% to 90% sensitivity and roughly 84% specificity in cross-validation, and 80%/75% in the test set. No statistical method was used to set the sample size in advance, and the investigators knew which group each participant was assigned to.

TCR beta CDR3 regions were amplified from RNA transcripts for repertoire sequencing. HTBI primers and the Qiagen OneStep RT-PCR kit were used in a first-round RT-PCR, which was followed by a second-round multiplex PCR, size selection and purification. Libraries were sequenced paired-end with 100 bp reads on an Illumina HiSeq2000. The published analysis was carried out like this. Reads were processed with SOAPnuke, discarding reads with adapters, uncalled bases, mean Phred below 15, or no exact constant-primer or identifier match. COPE v1.2.5 was used to merge high-quality paired reads. Clonotypes were defined as unique nucleotide sequences and were aligned to IMGT TRB V, D and J references using MiTCR v1.1. Analysis was restricted to V-J combinations with a frequency above 0.0001, which covered over 98% of repertoires. For each V-J combination, a TCR clonal expansion and chaos score was defined as the ratio of F50 clonal expansion to chaos observed in the TCRdist matrix. Welch's t-statistics and random forest were used to reduce features to about 13 V-J combinations, which were fed into a naive Bayes classifier. Thyroid-blood repertoire similarity was quantified with the Morisita-Horn index. TCRdb trimmed public reads at Q25 via fastp, called clones via MiXCR and kept in-frame beta chains. CDR3 protein duplicates are merged, each entry listing the most common genes and DNA. The authors' filters were not applied to this entry. Recorded for this sample are about 480,000 distinct CDR3 sequences; approximately 15% of them occurred a single time. Clones ranked in the top ten supply approximately 9.8% of the sample.

The ophthalmopathy patients had moderately to severely active disease, with a Clinical Activity Score of 3 or higher, a NOSPECS grade of 4 or higher, and a disease duration of less than 3 months. Anyone with other autoimmune diseases, uncontrolled infections, pregnancy or lactation was excluded from the study. Clinical symptoms, serum thyroxine, TRAb, thyroid ultrasound and orbital computed tomography were used for diagnosis. Ficoll-Paque density gradient centrifugation was used to isolate PBMCs from 8.5 to 10 ml of fresh peripheral blood. Total RNA was extracted using Trizol reagent, and RNA quality was checked on an Agilent 2100 Bioanalyzer. This clonotype was found many times. Its antigen is currently not known. The record has no base qualities; no much larger clone is one base away. Trimming costs V 5 bases and J 2 bases, and their ends lie 10 bases apart. The CDR3 covers 14 residues, taking in both the cysteine and the phenylalanine. The entry retains the CDR3 DNA only, 42 bases that are in frame from base 1. The germline V gene supplies CDR1 SGHVS and CDR2 FQNEAQ.

The source is a woman aged 30 to 39 with Graves' ophthalmopathy. Donor details come from another sample of the same person, matched by shared clones. The specimen was blood. This receptor chain uses TRBV7-8 and TRBJ1-3; the D gene is perhaps TRBD1, on 5 matching bases. The DNA is TGTGCCAGCAGCATCAGGGTGCCTGGAAACACCATATATTTT. Its protein is CASSIRVPGNTIYF.